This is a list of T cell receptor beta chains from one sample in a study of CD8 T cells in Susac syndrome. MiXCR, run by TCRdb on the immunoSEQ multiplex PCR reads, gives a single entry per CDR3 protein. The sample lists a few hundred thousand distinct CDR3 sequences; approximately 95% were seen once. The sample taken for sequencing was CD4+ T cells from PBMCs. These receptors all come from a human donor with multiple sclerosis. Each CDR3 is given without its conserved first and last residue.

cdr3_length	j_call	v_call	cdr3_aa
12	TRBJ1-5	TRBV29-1	SVEDSAGAQPQH
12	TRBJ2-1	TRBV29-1	SVAPSGGYNEQF
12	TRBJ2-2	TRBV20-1	SAHDRANTGELF
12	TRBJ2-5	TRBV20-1	SARDLSGGATQY
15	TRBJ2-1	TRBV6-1	ASSALSASGGGHVQF
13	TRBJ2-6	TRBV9	ASSVQNSGANVLT
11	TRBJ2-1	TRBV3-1	ASSPAVYNEQF
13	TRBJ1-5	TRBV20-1	SARKPGAPGQPQH
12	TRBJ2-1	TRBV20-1	SAGTGTAYNEQF
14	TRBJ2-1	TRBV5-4	ASRLGSRGWSNEQF
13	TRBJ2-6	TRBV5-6	ASSPRYPGANVLT
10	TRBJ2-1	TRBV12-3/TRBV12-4	ASSFYGNEQF
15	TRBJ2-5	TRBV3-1	ASSQDRQGGQWETQY
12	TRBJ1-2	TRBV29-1	SAGYGGTNYGYT
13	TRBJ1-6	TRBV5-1	ASSLAEGRNSPLH
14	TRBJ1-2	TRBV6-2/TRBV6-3	ASSPIGRGKGYGYT
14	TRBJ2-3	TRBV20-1	SARRTLGGVRDTQY
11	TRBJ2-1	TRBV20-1	SRGGGSYNEQF
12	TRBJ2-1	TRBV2	ASSPWTGDNEQF
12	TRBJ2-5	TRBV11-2	ASSFRRAQETQY
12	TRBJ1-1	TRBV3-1	ASMRLSSGTEAF
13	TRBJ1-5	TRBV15	ATSRSPAGNQPQH
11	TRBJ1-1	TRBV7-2	ASSYPGPNEAF
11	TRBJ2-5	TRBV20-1	SAPDPGQETQY
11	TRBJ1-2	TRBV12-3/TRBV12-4	ASSSWTDYGYT
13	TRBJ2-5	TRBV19	ASSPGGGRRETQY
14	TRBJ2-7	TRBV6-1	ASLPKGGSLLNEQY